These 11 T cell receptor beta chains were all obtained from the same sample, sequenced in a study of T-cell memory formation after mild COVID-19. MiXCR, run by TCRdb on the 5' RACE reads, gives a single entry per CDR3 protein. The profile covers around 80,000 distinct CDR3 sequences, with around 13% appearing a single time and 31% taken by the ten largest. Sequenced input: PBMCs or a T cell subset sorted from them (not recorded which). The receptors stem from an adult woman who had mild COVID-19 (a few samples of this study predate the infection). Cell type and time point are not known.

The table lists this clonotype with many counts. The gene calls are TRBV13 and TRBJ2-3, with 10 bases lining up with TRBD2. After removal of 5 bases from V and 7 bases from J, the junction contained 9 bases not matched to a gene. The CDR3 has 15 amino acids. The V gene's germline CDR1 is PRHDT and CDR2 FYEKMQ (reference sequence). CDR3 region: CASSPERGGRNTQYF. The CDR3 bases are TGTGCCAGCAGCCCCGAGCGGGGGGGCCGCAATACGCAGTATTTT.

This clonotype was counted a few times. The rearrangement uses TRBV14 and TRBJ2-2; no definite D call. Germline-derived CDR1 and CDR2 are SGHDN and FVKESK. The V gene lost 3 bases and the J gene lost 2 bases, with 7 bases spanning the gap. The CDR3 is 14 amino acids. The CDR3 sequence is CASSHIPNTGELFF. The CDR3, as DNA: TGTGCCAGCAGCCACATTCCCAACACCGGGGAGCTGTTTTTT.

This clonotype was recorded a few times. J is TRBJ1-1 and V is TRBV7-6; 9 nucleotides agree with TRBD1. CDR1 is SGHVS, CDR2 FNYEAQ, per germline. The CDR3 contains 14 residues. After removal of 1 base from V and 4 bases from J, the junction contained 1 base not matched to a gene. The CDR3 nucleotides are TGTGCCAGCAGCTTAGGGACAGGGGCCACTGAAGCTTTCTTT. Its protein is CASSLGTGATEAFF.

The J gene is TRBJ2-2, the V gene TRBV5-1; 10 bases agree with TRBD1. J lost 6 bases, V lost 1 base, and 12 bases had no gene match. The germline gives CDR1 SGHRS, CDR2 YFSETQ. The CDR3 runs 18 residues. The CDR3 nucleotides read TGCGCCAGCAGCTTGATGGTCCCGGGACAGGGGCCCCCCGGGGAGCTGTTTTTT. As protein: CASSLMVPGQGPPGELFF.

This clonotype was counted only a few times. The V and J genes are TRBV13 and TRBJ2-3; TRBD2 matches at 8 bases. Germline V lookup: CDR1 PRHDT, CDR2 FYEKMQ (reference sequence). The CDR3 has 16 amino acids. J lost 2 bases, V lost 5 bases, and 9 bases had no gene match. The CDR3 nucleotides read TGTGCCAGCAGCCTGTATAGCGGGGTTGCCACAGATACGCAGTATTTT. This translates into CASSLYSGVATDTQYF.

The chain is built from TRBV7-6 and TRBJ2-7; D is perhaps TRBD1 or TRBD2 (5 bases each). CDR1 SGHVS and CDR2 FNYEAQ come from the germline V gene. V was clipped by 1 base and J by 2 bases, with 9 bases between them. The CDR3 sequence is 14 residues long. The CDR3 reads CASSLGDGPYEQYF. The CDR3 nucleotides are TGTGCCAGCAGCTTAGGGGACGGCCCCTACGAGCAGTACTTC.

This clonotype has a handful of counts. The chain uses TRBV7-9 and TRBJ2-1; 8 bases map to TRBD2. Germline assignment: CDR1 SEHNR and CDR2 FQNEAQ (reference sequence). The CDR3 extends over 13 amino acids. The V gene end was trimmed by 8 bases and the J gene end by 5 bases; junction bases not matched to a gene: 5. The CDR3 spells CASPSGRNNEQFF. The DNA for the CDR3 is TGTGCCAGCCCCAGCGGGAGAAACAATGAGCAGTTCTTC. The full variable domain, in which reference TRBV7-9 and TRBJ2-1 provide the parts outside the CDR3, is DTGVSQNPRHKITKRGQNVTFRCDPISEHNRLYWYRQTLGQGPEFLTYFQNEAQLEKSRLLSDRFSAERPKGSFSTLEIQRTEQGDSAMYLCASPSGRNNEQFFGPGTRLTVL.

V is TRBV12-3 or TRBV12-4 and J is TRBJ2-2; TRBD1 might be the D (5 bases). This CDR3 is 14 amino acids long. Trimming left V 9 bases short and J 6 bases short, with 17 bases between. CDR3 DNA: TGTGCCAGTACACAAGCAGGGCGGCCCGGGGAGCTGTTTTTT. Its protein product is CASTQAGRPGELFF.

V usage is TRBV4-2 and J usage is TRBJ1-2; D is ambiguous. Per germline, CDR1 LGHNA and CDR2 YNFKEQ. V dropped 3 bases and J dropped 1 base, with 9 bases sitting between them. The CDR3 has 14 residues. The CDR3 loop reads CASSHLADNYGYTF. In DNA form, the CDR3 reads TGTGCCAGCAGCCACCTAGCAGATAACTATGGCTACACCTTC.

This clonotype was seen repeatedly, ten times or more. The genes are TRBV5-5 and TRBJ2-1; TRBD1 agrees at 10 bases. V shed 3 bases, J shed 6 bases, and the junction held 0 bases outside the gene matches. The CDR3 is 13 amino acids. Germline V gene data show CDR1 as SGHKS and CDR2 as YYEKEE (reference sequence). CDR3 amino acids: CASSWTGGNEQFF. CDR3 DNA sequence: TGTGCCAGCAGCTGGACAGGGGGCAATGAGCAGTTCTTC.

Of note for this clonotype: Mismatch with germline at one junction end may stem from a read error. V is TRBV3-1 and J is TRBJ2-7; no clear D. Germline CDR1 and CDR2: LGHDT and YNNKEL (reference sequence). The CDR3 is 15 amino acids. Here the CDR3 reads CASSQNPSDVYEQYF. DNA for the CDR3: TGCGCCAGCAGCCAAAACCCCTCCGATGTCTACGAGCAGTACTTC.